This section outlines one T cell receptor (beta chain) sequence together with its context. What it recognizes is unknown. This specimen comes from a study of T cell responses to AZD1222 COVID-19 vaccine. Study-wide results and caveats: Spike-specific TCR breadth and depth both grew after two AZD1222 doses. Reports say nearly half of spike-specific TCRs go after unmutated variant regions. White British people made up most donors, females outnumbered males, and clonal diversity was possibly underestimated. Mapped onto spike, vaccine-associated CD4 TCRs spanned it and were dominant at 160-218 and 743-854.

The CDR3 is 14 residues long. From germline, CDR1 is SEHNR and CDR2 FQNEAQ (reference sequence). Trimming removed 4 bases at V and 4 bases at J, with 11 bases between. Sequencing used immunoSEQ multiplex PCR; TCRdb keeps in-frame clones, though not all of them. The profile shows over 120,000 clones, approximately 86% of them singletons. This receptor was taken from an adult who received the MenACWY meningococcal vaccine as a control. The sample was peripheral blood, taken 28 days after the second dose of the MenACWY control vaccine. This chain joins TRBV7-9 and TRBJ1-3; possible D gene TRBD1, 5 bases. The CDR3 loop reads CASSWGSAGNTIYF. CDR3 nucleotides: TGTGCCAGCAGCTGGGGCTCCGCAGGAAACACCATATATTTT.